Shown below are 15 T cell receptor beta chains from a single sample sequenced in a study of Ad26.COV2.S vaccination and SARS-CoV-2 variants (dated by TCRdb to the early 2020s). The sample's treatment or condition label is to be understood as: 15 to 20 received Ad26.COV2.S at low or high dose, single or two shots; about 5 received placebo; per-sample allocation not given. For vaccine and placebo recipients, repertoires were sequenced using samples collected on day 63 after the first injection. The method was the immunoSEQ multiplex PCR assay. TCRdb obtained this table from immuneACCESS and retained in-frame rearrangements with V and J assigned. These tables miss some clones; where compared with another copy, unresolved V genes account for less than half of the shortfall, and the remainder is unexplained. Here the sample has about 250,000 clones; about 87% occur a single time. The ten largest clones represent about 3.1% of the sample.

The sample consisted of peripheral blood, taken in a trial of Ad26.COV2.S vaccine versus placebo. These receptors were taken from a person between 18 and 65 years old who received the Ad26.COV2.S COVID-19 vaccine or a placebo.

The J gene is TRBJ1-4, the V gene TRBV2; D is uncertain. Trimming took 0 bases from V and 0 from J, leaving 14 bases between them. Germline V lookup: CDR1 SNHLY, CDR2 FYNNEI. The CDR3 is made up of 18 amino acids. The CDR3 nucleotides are TGTGCCAGCAGTGAAGCGCTTCGGGCCTTTGCAACTAATGAAAAACTGTTTTTT. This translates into CASSEALRAFATNEKLFF.

CDR3 in amino acids: CASREGQDTQYF. Here the CDR3 DNA reads TGCGCCAGCAGGGAGGGTCAAGATACGCAGTATTTT. V gene TRBV5-1 combines with J gene TRBJ2-3; TRBD2 is a possible D gene (6 bases). This CDR3 spans 12 amino acids. Germline CDR1 is SGHRS and CDR2 is YFSETQ. V was clipped by 5 bases and J by 5 bases, with 9 bases between them.

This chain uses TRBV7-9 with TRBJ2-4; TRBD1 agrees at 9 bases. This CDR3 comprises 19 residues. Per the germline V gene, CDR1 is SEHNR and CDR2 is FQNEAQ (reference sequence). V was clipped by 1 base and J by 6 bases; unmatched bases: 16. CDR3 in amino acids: CASSLGLGQLGQGSNIQYF. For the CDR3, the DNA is TGTGCCAGCAGCTTAGGGCTGGGGCAATTAGGACAGGGGTCAAACATTCAGTACTTC.

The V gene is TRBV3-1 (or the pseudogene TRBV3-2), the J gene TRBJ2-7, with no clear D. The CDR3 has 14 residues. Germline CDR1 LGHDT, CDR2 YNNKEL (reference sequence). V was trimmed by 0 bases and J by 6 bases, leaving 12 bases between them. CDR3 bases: TGTGCCAGCAGCCAAGAGGGTAGCATTGGCGAGCAGTACTTC. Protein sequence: CASSQEGSIGEQYF.

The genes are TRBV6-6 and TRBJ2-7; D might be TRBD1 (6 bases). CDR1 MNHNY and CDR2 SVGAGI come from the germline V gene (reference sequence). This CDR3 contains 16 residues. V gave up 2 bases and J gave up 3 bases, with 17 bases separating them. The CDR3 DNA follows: TGTGCCAGCAGTTACCAACCGCAGGGGCCGTTCTACGAGCAGTACTTC. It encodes CASSYQPQGPFYEQYF.

The CDR3 loop reads CASSTSGDPTTDTQYF. As DNA, the CDR3 is TGTGCCAGCAGCACGAGCGGGGACCCCACCACAGATACGCAGTATTTT. The chain couples TRBV9 to TRBJ2-3; 7 bases agree with TRBD2. This CDR3 region has 16 residues. Trimming cost V 4 bases and J 2 bases; bases outside gene matches: 10. Germline CDR1 SGDLS, CDR2 YYNGEE.

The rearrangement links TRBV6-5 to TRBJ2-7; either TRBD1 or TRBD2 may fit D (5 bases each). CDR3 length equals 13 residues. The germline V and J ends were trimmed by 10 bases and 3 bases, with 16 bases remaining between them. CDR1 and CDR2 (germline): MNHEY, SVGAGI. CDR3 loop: CAIRTYGGYEQYF. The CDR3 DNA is TGTGCCATCAGGACATATGGGGGCTACGAGCAGTACTTC.

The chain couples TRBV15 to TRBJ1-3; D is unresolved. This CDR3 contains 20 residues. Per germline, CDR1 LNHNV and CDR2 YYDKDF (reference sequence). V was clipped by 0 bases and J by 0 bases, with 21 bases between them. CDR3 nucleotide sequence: TGTGCCACCAGCAGAGATGATGGGAAGAGCCCGTTTCGCTCTGGAAACACCATATATTTT. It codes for CATSRDDGKSPFRSGNTIYF.

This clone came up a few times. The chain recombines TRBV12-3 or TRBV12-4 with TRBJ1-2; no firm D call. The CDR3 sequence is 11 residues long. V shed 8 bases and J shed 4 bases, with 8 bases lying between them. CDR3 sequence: CASSGVYGYTF. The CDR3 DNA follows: TGTGCCAGCTCAGGAGTCTATGGCTACACCTTC.

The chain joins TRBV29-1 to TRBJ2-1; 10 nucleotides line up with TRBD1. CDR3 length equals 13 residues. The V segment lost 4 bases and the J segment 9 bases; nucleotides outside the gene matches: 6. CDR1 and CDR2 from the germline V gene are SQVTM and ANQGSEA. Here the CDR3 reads CSVVGRQGAEQFF. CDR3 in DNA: TGCAGCGTTGTAGGCAGACAGGGGGCTGAGCAGTTCTTC.

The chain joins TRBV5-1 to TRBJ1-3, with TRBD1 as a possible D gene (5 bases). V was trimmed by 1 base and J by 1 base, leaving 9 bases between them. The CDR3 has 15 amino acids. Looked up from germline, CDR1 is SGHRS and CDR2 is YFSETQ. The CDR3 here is CASSLLGTSGNTIYF. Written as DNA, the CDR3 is TGCGCCAGCAGCTTGCTTGGGACTTCTGGAAACACCATATATTTT.

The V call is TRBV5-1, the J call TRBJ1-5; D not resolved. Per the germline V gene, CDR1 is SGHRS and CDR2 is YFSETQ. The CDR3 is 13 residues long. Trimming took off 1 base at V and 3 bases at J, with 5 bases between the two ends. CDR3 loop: CASSLNPNQPQHF. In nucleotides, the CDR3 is TGCGCCAGCAGCTTGAACCCCAATCAGCCCCAGCATTTT. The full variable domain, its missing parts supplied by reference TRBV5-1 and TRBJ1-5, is KAGVTQTPRYLIKTRGQQVTLSCSPISGHRSVSWYQQTPGQGLQFLFEYFSETQRNKGNFPGRFSGRQFSNSRSEMNVSTLELGDSALYLCASSLNPNQPQHFGDGTRLSIL.

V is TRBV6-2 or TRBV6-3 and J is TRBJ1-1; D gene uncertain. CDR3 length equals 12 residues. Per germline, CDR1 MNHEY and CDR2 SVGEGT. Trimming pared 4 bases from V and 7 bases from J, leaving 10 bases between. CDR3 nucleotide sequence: TGTGCCAGCAGTTTGAGACGGGATGAAGCTTTCTTT. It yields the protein CASSLRRDEAFF.

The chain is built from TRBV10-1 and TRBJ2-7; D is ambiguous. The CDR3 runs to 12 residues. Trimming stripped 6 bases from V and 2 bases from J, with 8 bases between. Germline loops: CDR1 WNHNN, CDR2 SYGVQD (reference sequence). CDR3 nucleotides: TGCGCCAGCAGCTCCCCAACCTACGAGCAGTACTTC. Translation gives CASSSPTYEQYF.

The CDR3 here is CASTLWGAQETQYF. Here the CDR3 DNA reads TGTGCCAGCACCCTCTGGGGGGCACAAGAGACCCAGTACTTC. The chain combines TRBV7-2 with TRBJ2-5, with D perhaps given as TRBD1 or TRBD2 (6 bases each). The CDR3 totals 14 residues. Germline values: CDR1 SGHTA, CDR2 FQGNSA. V dropped 7 bases and J dropped 2 bases, with 14 bases sitting between them.